This is a list of T cell receptor beta chains from one sample in a study of T cell repertoires in cytomegalovirus infection. One entry per CDR3 protein results from TCRdb running MiXCR on the reads. The table includes roughly 500,000 distinct CDR3 sequences, 30% to 35% detected once. Their recognized antigens are unknown. The starting material was cultured PBMCs, obtained from culture after CMV antigen stimulation. The receptors stem from a human donor in good health (CMV status not recorded). Some clones in this sample may be carry-over from other donors' samples. Each CDR3 is given with its conserved first and last residue. A D gene is named only where the DNA matches it firmly. Only part of the rows carry a size: once, few, many, or a class if the clone is expanded.

TRBV7-8	TRBJ2-2	TRBD2	NA	CASSPGLAGAGELFF	TGTGCCAGCAGCCCGGGACTAGCGGGAGCCGGGGAGCTGTTTTTT
TRBV7-2	TRBJ2-6	NA	few	CASSKRPGTSGANVLTF	TGTGCCAGCAGCAAGAGACCCGGAACCTCTGGGGCCAACGTCCTGACTTTC
TRBV7-4	TRBJ1-4	NA	NA	CASSLRDTHSLLSNEKLFF	TGTGCCAGCAGCTTGAGGGACACCCACTCTCTACTAAGTAATGAAAAACTGTTTTTT
TRBV7-6	TRBJ1-1	NA	NA	CASSLGGVGEAFF	TGTGCCAGCAGCTTAGGTGGCGTCGGTGAAGCTTTCTTT
TRBV7-2	TRBJ1-5	NA	NA	CASSNRVGSQPQHF	TGTGCCAGCAGCAACAGGGTAGGGAGCCAGCCCCAGCATTTT
TRBV20-1	TRBJ2-1	TRBD2	NA	CSAEGLAGGMNNEQFF	TGCAGTGCTGAGGGACTAGCGGGAGGAATGAACAATGAGCAGTTCTTC
TRBV7-2	TRBJ2-1	NA	NA	CASRMGGRGSYNEQFF	TGTGCCAGCAGGATGGGGGGGCGGGGTTCCTACAATGAGCAGTTCTTC
TRBV12-3/TRBV12-4	TRBJ1-2	NA	NA	CASSLALRGYTF	TGTGCCAGCAGTTTAGCGCTCAGGGGCTACACCTTC
TRBV2	TRBJ1-6	TRBD1	NA	CASRTGEQGVNSPLHF	TGTGCCAGCAGGACGGGCGAACAGGGGGTCAATTCACCCCTCCACTTT
TRBV6-6	TRBJ2-2	TRBD2	NA	CASSALAGGLGELFF	TGTGCCAGCAGTGCACTAGCGGGAGGGTTAGGGGAGCTGTTTTTT
TRBV11-2	TRBJ2-6	NA	few	CASSPPTVTGANVLTF	TGTGCCAGCAGCCCGCCGACGGTGACTGGGGCCAACGTCCTGACTTTC
TRBV7-2	TRBJ2-1	TRBD2	many	CASSLAPAGVSNEQFF	TGTGCCAGCAGCTTAGCTCCAGCGGGAGTTTCCAATGAGCAGTTCTTC
TRBV7-2	TRBJ1-3	NA	many	CASRRESSGNTIYF	TGTGCCAGCAGAAGGGAAAGCTCTGGAAACACCATATATTTT
TRBV6-2/TRBV6-3	TRBJ2-3	NA	NA	CASSTGRDTQYF	TGTGCCAGCAGTACCGGGAGAGATACGCAGTATTTT
TRBV27	TRBJ2-7	NA	NA	CASSPGEEYEQYF	TGTGCCAGCAGCCCGGGAGAGGAGTACGAGCAGTACTTC
TRBV6-8	TRBJ1-1	TRBD1	NA	CASSYPRNLGQGANAEAFF	TGTGCCAGCAGTTACCCAAGGAATTTGGGACAGGGGGCGAACGCTGAAGCTTTCTTT
TRBV7-6	TRBJ1-2	TRBD1	NA	CASSLEPPDRAGGYTF	TGTGCCAGCAGCTTAGAACCCCCCGACAGGGCCGGTGGCTACACCTTC
TRBV7-6	TRBJ2-1	NA	few	CASSPPPASSYNEQFF	TGTGCCAGCAGCCCCCCCCCGGCCAGCTCCTACAATGAGCAGTTCTTC
TRBV7-6	TRBJ2-2	NA	NA	CASSHDENTGELFF	TGTGCCAGCAGCCACGACGAGAACACCGGGGAGCTGTTTTTT
TRBV7-2	TRBJ2-7	TRBD1	many	CASSPRTGAAEQYF	TGTGCCAGCAGCCCGAGGACAGGGGCTGCCGAGCAGTACTTC
TRBV5-4	TRBJ1-1	NA	NA	CASSSPGPKMNTEAFF	TGTGCCAGCAGCTCGCCAGGGCCAAAAATGAACACTGAAGCTTTCTTT
TRBV7-6	TRBJ1-5	NA	NA	CASSLSKGIDQPQHF	TGTGCCAGCAGCTTAAGCAAAGGGATAGATCAGCCCCAGCATTTT
TRBV6-1	TRBJ2-5	TRBD2	few	CASNSPARTSGSQTQYF	TGTGCCAGCAATTCTCCCGCGCGGACTAGCGGGAGTCAGACCCAGTACTTC
TRBV7-2	TRBJ2-3	TRBD2	NA	CASSLGLAGGKDTQYF	TGTGCCAGCAGCTTAGGACTAGCGGGAGGAAAAGATACGCAGTATTTT
TRBV27	TRBJ1-1	NA	once	CASSFEGARTEAYF	TGTGCCAGCAGTTTTGAGGGCGCGCGGACTGAAGCTTACTTT
TRBV7-9	TRBJ2-3	NA	NA	CASSPGRGSTDTQYF	TGTGCCAGCAGCCCCGGACGAGGAAGCACAGATACGCAGTATTTT
TRBV7-2	TRBJ2-4	TRBD2	few	CASSLVFGRETKNIQYF	TGTGCCAGCAGCTTAGTTTTTGGGAGGGAGACCAAAAACATTCAGTACTTC
TRBV7-9	TRBJ2-3	NA	once	CASSSVGGSADTQYF	TGTGCCAGCAGCTCCGTAGGAGGTAGTGCAGATACGCAGTATTTT
TRBV20-1	TRBJ2-1	TRBD2	NA	CSAGLSTSGRYNEQFF	TGCAGTGCTGGGTTATCGACTAGCGGGAGGTACAATGAGCAGTTCTTC
TRBV28	TRBJ1-2	TRBD1	NA	CASSLKGRTGQLFF	TGTGCCAGCAGTTTAAAGGGTCGTACGGGACAGCTTTTCTTC
TRBV12-3/TRBV12-4	TRBJ2-1	TRBD2	NA	CASSRTSGRGNEQFF	TGTGCCAGCAGTCGGACTAGCGGGAGAGGAAATGAGCAGTTCTTC
TRBV19	TRBJ1-2	NA	few	CASSILGSFRYGYTF	TGTGCCAGTAGTATACTAGGGTCCTTCCGCTATGGCTACACCTTC
TRBV27	TRBJ2-1	NA	NA	CASIESAGASYNEQFF	TGTGCCAGCATTGAGTCCGCTGGCGCCTCCTACAATGAGCAGTTCTTC
TRBV3-1	TRBJ2-3	TRBD2	NA	CASSHLTSGKTDTQYF	TGTGCCAGCAGCCACCTTACTAGCGGGAAGACAGATACGCAGTATTTT
TRBV7-2	TRBJ2-2	NA	NA	CASSLKVSGELFF	TGTGCCAGCAGCTTAAAAGTCTCCGGGGAGCTGTTTTTT
TRBV19	TRBJ2-5	NA	few	CASRDSRAGTKETQYF	TGTGCCAGTAGGGACAGCCGGGCGGGGACCAAAGAGACCCAGTACTTC
TRBV11-2	TRBJ2-5	NA	few	CASSQGGFQETQYF	TGTGCCAGCAGCCAAGGGGGGTTCCAAGAGACCCAGTACTTC
TRBV19	TRBJ2-3	NA	NA	CASSIDLGADTQYF	TGTGCCAGTAGTATAGATCTGGGAGCAGATACGCAGTATTTT
TRBV7-3	TRBJ2-7	NA	few	CASSPRPDSYEQYF	TGTGCCAGCAGCCCTAGACCGGACAGCTACGAGCAGTACTTC
TRBV19	TRBJ2-1	NA	NA	CASSTNPDLYNEQFF	TGTGCCAGTAGTACGAACCCGGACTTGTACAATGAGCAGTTCTTC